This entry features one T cell receptor beta chain sequence. This clonotype came up a few times. Which antigen it targets is not known. Base qualities are missing; no much larger clone stands one base away. The CDR3 covers 13 residues, taking in both the cysteine and the phenylalanine. Just CDR3 DNA is preserved here, 39 bases in frame from base 1. The data originate from a study of blood T cells in healthy people across ages (dated by TCRdb to the mid-2010s). Notes on the research overall: In model experiments, template switching captured about one uniquely barcoded TCR beta cDNA molecule for every two T cells. Four age groups were formed from the donors: young (average roughly 16 years), middle-aged (around 37), aged (approximately 60) and long-lived (less than 85). To avoid experimental bias, donors of different ages were randomly spread across the sequencing lanes. Two additional independent replicas of 1 million unique cDNA reads from the same blood draw were analyzed for two donors (one aged 18 to 29 and one aged 80 or older). Age-related changes in TCR beta repertoire diversity were measured in the study by deep sequencing normalized with unique cDNA molecular identifiers.

Overall study outcomes, separate from this receptor: Because the CMV infection status of the donors was unknown, age-related changes in expanded clonotypes may potentially have been confounded. Since profiling was done on bulk unsorted PBMCs, naive and antigen-experienced compartments could not be conclusively compared. There was a strong correlation between observed TCR beta diversity and the percentage of naive T cells measured by flow cytometry. Estimates of total diversity based on one million sequenced T cells were regarded as lower bounds and as underestimates. Observed TCR beta diversity per million T cells fell roughly linearly with age, and a significant reduction was already apparent by age around 39. Compared with the aged group, more naive CD4+ T cells, fewer expanded clones and increased TCR diversity were shown by the long-lived group, suggesting age selection.

The donors were roughly 40 Caucasian individuals from Russia, aged 6 to 90 years, who were systemically healthy. Approximately 9.7 milliliters of peripheral blood were drawn from each donor into EDTA-treated Vacutainer tubes. Ficoll-Paque density-gradient centrifugation was used to isolate PBMCs, with at least 7 million obtained per sample. Trizol reagent was used to extract total RNA from the PBMCs, yielding at least 5.5 micrograms per sample. Naive CD45RAhigh/CD27high T cell percentages were measured by flow cytometry on a PBMC aliquot from every donor. Library generation was performed with 5' RACE. The sequencer was an Illumina HiSeq 2500. A second PCR of about 6 to 11 cycles was performed with a sample-barcoded 5' primer and a J-beta primer mix. A unique molecular identifier was introduced onto each TCR beta cDNA molecule by a template-switch 5' adaptor carrying 12 random nucleotides. Each sample yielded at least 2.5 million CDR3-containing paired-end reads. First-strand cDNA was synthesized from all RNA with the Mint cDNA synthesis kit, primed by a TRBC-specific oligonucleotide. All cDNA was treated with uracil-DNA glycosylase and then went through a first 18-cycle PCR with the universal primers M1SS and BC2_uni_R. The paper's processing steps were these. Normalization of each sample was performed by random selection of 1 million high-quality reads, each carrying a distinct molecular identifier. Reads with shared molecular identifiers were discarded instead of being binned into consensus sequences. MiTCR, with a Q25 quality threshold and the strictest error-elimination algorithm, was used for CDR3 identification, clonotype clustering and error correction. A nonparametric unseen species model using Euler transformation provided a lower-bound estimate of total TCR beta diversity. TCRdb reworked the public reads: Q25 trimming with fastp, MiXCR clone assembly, productive beta chains retained. Each CDR3 protein appears once, grouped with its most common genes and DNA. The V and J calls and clone size come from TCRdb's table, not from the authors' own analysis. This sample lists about 800,000 distinct CDR3 sequences; nearly 60% were detected once. The ten biggest clones cover around 22% of the sample.

The rearrangement joined TRBV12-3 or TRBV12-4 to TRBJ2-4, and 7 junctional nucleotides match TRBD1. With the DNA end fitting TRBJ2-7 better, the J assignment may be wrong. Sequenced sample: blood. The TCR sequence derives from a man aged 25 to 45 in good health. In nucleotides, the sequence is TGTGCCAGCAGCGACAGGGTCCCCTACGAGCAGTACTTC. This encodes CASSDRVPYEQYF.